A single sample gave rise to the 15 T cell receptor beta chains below, sequenced in a study of CD8 T cells in ankylosing spondylitis. TCRdb redid the calling of the 5' RACE reads with MiXCR, one entry per CDR3 protein. The sample holds 380,000 or so distinct CDR3 sequences; 20% to 25% are singletons and the top ten take around 14%. The sequencing sample was made of blood, either unsorted or a sorted T cell fraction (not recorded which). These receptors were obtained from a male donor with ankylosing spondylitis or in good health (not recorded which).

There are a few counts of this clonotype. The chain couples TRBV7-9 to TRBJ2-3; D is undetermined. The CDR3 has 16 amino acids. The germline CDR1 and CDR2 sequences are SEHNR and FQNEAQ (reference sequence). V lost 5 bases and J 0 bases, leaving 15 bases between the germline ends. The CDR3 bases are TGTGCCAGCAGCCCGCCTCCTCGTACTAGCACAGATACGCAGTATTTT. Protein product: CASSPPPRTSTDTQYF.

Only a few counts were recorded for this clonotype. The chain recombines TRBV7-9 with TRBJ2-2, with D perhaps TRBD1 or TRBD2 (5 bases each). Germline assignment: CDR1 SEHNR and CDR2 FQNEAQ (reference sequence). The germline V and J ends were trimmed by 5 bases and 3 bases, with 19 bases remaining between them. CDR3 length: 17 amino acids. In DNA form, the CDR3 reads TGTGCCAGCAGCCCTAGGGACCTGGAGGTCGACACCGGGGAGCTGTTTTTT. It specifies CASSPRDLEVDTGELFF.

The chain employs TRBV4-1 and TRBJ2-7; tentatively, D is TRBD1 (6 bases). Per germline, CDR1 MGHRA and CDR2 YSYEKL. This CDR3 region has 14 residues. Trimming pared 2 bases from V and 5 bases from J, leaving 13 bases between. The CDR3 bases are TGCGCCAGCAGCCAAACTACAACAGGGCACGAGCAGTACTTC. This translates into CASSQTTTGHEQYF.

This chain uses TRBV27 with TRBJ2-3; TRBD1 matches 12 bases. Germline V gene data show CDR1 as MNHEY and CDR2 as SMNVEV (reference sequence). Unmatched junction bases numbered 7, after V lost 5 bases and J lost 4 bases. The CDR3 is 16 residues long. As DNA, the CDR3 is TGTGCCAGCAGTGTCGGGACAGGGGGCAATGCAGATACGCAGTATTTT. Its protein product is CASSVGTGGNADTQYF.

The table lists this clonotype with a few counts. This sequence joins TRBV19 and TRBJ1-6, with D uncertain. V was trimmed by 4 bases and J by 4 bases, leaving 11 bases between them. The CDR3 spans 15 residues. Germline assignment: CDR1 LNHDA and CDR2 SQIVND (reference sequence). Written as DNA, the CDR3 is TGTGCCAGTAGTACCCTGGACGGATATAATTCACCCCTCCACTTT. Protein sequence: CASSTLDGYNSPLHF.

This clonotype was counted only a few times. The J gene is TRBJ2-7, the V gene TRBV15; the D is unclear. With 0 bases removed from V and 3 bases from J, the gap between germline ends came to 9 bases. Germline CDR1 reads LNHNV; CDR2 reads YYDKDF (reference sequence). The CDR3 spans 14 residues. CDR3 loop: CATSRDVSLYEQYF. CDR3 DNA sequence: TGTGCCACCAGCAGAGATGTGTCCCTCTACGAGCAGTACTTC. Complete variable domain (other parts from reference TRBV15 and TRBJ2-7): DAMVIQNPRYQVTQFGKPVTLSCSQTLNHNVMYWYQQKSSQAPKLLFHYYDKDFNNEADTPDNFQSRRPNTSFCFLDIRSPGLGDTAMYLCATSRDVSLYEQYFGPGTRLTVT.

This clonotype turned up a few times. The CDR3 loop reads CASSPGRRLRGITPYEQYF. In DNA, the CDR3 is TGTGCCAGCAGTCCGGGGAGACGCTTACGAGGGATCACGCCCTACGAGCAGTACTTC. The chain employs TRBV28 and TRBJ2-7; a possible D gene is TRBD2 (5 bases). V shed 5 bases and J shed 2 bases, with 28 bases lying between them. The CDR3 consists of 19 residues. CDR1 is MDHEN, CDR2 SYDVKM, per germline. Drawing the rest from reference TRBV28 and TRBJ2-7, the complete variable domain is DVKVTQSSRYLVKRTGEKVFLECVQDMDHENMFWYRQDPGLGLRLIYFSYDVKMKEKGDIPEGYSVSREKKERFSLILESASTNQTSMYLCASSPGRRLRGITPYEQYFGPGTRLTVT.

There are a few counts of this clonotype. The CDR3 DNA is TGTGCCAGCAGGCCAGGGACTAGCGGGTACAATGAGCAGTTCTTC. This translates into CASRPGTSGYNEQFF. This chain uses TRBV7-9 with TRBJ2-1; TRBD2 matches 12 bases. The CDR3 spans 15 residues. J gave up 4 bases and V 6 bases, and 4 bases lay outside the gene matches. Germline assignment: CDR1 SEHNR and CDR2 FQNEAQ (reference sequence).

This clonotype was picked up a small number of times. The chain recombines TRBV29-1 with TRBJ2-1, with D possibly being TRBD2 (5 bases). Germline V gene data show CDR1 as SQVTM and CDR2 as ANQGSEA. V was trimmed by 7 bases and J by 16 bases, leaving 20 bases between them. This CDR3 comprises 11 residues. CDR3 sequence: CSALEGFEEFF. As DNA, the CDR3 is TGCAGCGCCTTAGAGGGTTTTGAAGAATTCTTC.

This clonotype has more than one count but fewer than ten. The rearrangement uses TRBV20-1 and TRBJ2-7; D may be TRBD2 (5 bases). Per the germline V gene, CDR1 is DFQATT and CDR2 is SNEGSKA (reference sequence). Trimming stripped 3 bases from V and 0 bases from J, with 9 bases between. There are 13 residues in the CDR3. CDR3 loop: CSASGVTSYEQYF. The CDR3 DNA sequence: TGCAGTGCTAGCGGGGTAACCTCCTACGAGCAGTACTTC.

V and J are TRBV5-1 and TRBJ2-5; possibly TRBD2 for D (7 bases). The germline V gene encodes CDR1 SGHRS and CDR2 YFSETQ. Trimming removed 4 bases at V and 2 bases at J, with 15 bases between. This CDR3 region has 15 residues. The CDR3 DNA reads TGCGCCAGCAGCCAGGGAGGGGGGCAACAAGAGACCCAGTACTTC. Translated: CASSQGGGQQETQYF.

This clonotype has only a few counts. The chain carries TRBV7-9 and TRBJ2-5; 8 bases match TRBD2. CDR3 length: 16 residues. With 1 base clipped from V and 4 bases from J, the junction kept 8 bases outside the gene matches. In germline, CDR1 is SEHNR, CDR2 FQNEAQ (reference sequence). The CDR3 region has the DNA TGTGCCAGCAGCTTAGTGTTAGCGGGGAGTGGAGAGACCCAGTACTTC. This encodes CASSLVLAGSGETQYF.

This clonotype has just a few counts. J is TRBJ2-2 and V is TRBV2; the D gene is possibly TRBD1 (6 bases). Trimming stripped 6 bases from V and 1 base from J, with 15 bases between. CDR3 length: 16 residues. Germline CDR1 and CDR2: SNHLY and FYNNEI. In nucleotides, the CDR3 is TGTGCCAGCAGAAATCGGACAGCTAGGAACACCGGGGAGCTGTTTTTT. This gives the protein CASRNRTARNTGELFF.

The V and J genes are TRBV30 and TRBJ1-1; the D is unclear. This CDR3 has 13 amino acids. V was shortened by 2 bases and J by 4 bases, with 11 bases between the two germline ends. CDR1 GTSNPN and CDR2 SVGIG come from the germline V gene (reference sequence). CDR3 region: CAWSRFQSTEAFF. Here the CDR3 DNA reads TGTGCCTGGAGTAGGTTCCAGAGCACTGAAGCTTTCTTT.

The rearrangement links TRBV9 to TRBJ1-2, with TRBD1 matching 12 bases. CDR1 is SGDLS, CDR2 YYNGEE, per germline. Trimming cost V 4 bases and J 4 bases; bases outside gene matches: 8. CDR3 length: 16 amino acids. This CDR3 reads CASSPGTGGLGYGYTF. The CDR3 bases are TGTGCCAGCAGCCCAGGGACAGGGGGCTTGGGCTATGGCTACACCTTC.